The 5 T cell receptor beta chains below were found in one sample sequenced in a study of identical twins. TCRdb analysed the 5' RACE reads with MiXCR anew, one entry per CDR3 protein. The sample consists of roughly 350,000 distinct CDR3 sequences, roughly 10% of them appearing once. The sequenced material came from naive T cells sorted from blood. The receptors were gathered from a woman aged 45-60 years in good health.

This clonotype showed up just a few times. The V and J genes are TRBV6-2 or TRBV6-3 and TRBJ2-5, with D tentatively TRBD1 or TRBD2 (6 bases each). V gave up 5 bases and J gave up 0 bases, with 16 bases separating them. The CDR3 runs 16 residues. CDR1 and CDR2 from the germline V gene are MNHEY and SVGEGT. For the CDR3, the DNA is TGTGCCAGCAGTCCCGTGGGGGGCACGTACCAAGAGACCCAGTACTTC. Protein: CASSPVGGTYQETQYF.

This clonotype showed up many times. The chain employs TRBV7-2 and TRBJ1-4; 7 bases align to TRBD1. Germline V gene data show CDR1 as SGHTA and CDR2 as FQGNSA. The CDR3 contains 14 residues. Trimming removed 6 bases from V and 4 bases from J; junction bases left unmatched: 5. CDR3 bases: TGTGCCAGCAGTCGGGACAGTTTTAATGAAAAACTGTTTTTT. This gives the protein CASSRDSFNEKLFF.

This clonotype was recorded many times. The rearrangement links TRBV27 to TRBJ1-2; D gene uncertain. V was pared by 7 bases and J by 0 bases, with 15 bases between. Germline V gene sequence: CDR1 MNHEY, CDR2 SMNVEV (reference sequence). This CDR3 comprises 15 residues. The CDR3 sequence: CASKDGVRANYGYTF. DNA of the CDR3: TGTGCCAGCAAGGACGGAGTAAGAGCTAACTATGGCTACACCTTC.

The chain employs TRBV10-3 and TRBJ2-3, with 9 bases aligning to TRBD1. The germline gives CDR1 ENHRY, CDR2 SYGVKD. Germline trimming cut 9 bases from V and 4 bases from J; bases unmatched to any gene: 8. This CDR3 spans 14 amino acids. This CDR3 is CAIKTGQGPDTQYF. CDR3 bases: TGTGCCATAAAAACGGGACAGGGCCCAGATACGCAGTATTTT.

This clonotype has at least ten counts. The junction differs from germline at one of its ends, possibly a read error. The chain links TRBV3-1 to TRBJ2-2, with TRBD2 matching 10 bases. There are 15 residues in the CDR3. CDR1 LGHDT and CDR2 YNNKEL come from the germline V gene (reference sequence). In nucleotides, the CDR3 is TGCGCCAGCAGCAGGACTAGCGGAAACACCGGGGAGCTGTTTTTT. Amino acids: CASSRTSGNTGELFF.